This T cell receptor beta chain is from a study of Ad26.COV2.S vaccination and SARS-CoV-2 variants. Study results and caveats: The study found higher spike-specific TCR breadth in vaccine than placebo recipients. Measurement of non-spike TCR breadth gave similar results in vaccine and placebo recipients.

This table comes from immunoSEQ multiplex PCR, and its TCRdb copy is limited to in-frame clones, with some not included. The data show some 190,000 clones, with 70% to 90% seen just once and over 4.5% held by the top ten. V lost 2 bases, J lost 5 bases, and 11 bases lay in between. This CDR3 contains 13 residues. Germline-derived CDR1 and CDR2 are SGHDT and YYEEEE. With respect to this clone: The target antigen is unknown.

The sequence derives from a human donor who had recovered from COVID-19. The rearrangement uses TRBV5-6 and TRBJ2-7, with D perhaps TRBD2 (6 bases). The specimen comprised peripheral blood, sampled after recovery from COVID-19. The CDR3 region is CASSFGTVDEQYF. The CDR3 DNA reads TGTGCCAGCAGCTTCGGGACTGTCGACGAGCAGTACTTC.